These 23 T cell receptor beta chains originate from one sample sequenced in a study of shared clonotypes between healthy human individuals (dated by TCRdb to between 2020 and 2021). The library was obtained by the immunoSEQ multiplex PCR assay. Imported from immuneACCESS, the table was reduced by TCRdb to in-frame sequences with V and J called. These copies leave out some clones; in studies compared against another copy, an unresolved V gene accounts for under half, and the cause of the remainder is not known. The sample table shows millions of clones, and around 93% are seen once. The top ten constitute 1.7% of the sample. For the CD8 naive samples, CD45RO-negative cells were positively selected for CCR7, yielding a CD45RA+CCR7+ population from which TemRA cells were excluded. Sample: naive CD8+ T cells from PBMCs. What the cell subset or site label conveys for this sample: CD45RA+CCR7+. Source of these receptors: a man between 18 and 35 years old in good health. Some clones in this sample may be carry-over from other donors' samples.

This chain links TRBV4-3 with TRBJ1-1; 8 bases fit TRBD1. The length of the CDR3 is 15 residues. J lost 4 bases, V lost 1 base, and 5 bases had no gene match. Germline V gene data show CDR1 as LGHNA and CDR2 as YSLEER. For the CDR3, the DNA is TGCGCCAGCAGCCAAGCTACGGACAGGGTCACTGAAGCTTTCTTT. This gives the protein CASSQATDRVTEAFF.

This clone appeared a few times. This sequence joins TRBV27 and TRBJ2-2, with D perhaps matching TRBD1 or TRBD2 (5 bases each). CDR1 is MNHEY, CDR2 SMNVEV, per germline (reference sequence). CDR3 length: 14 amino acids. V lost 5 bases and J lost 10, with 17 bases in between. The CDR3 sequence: CASSIRDRGEELFF. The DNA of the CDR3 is TGTGCCAGCAGTATCCGGGACCGCGGAGAGGAGCTGTTTTTT.

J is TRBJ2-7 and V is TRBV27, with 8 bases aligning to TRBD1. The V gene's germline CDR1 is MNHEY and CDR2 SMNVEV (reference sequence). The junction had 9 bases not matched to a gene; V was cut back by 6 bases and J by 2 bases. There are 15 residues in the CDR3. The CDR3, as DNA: TGTGCCAGCAGGCCCGCAGGGGGCCCTACCTACGAGCAGTACTTC. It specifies CASRPAGGPTYEQYF.

CDR3 region: CASSGRQGAVGEQYF. The CDR3, as DNA: TGTGCCAGCAGCGGAAGACAGGGGGCGGTGGGCGAGCAGTACTTC. This chain links TRBV2 with TRBJ2-7, with 10 bases fitting TRBD1. This CDR3 spans 15 amino acids. Losses at the gene ends were 6 bases for V and 6 bases for J; bases not matched to a gene: 11. The germline gives CDR1 SNHLY, CDR2 FYNNEI.

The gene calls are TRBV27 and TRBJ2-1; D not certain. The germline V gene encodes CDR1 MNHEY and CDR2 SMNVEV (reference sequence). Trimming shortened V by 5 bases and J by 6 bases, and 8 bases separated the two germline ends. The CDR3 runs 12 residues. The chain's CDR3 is CASSPTLNEQFF. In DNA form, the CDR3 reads TGTGCCAGCAGTCCGACCCTCAATGAGCAGTTCTTC.

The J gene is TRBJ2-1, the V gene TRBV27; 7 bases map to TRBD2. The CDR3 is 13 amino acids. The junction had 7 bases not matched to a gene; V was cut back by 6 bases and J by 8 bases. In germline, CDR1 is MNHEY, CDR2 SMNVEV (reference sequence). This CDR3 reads CASRSWGGDEQFF. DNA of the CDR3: TGTGCCAGCAGAAGTTGGGGAGGGGATGAGCAGTTCTTC.

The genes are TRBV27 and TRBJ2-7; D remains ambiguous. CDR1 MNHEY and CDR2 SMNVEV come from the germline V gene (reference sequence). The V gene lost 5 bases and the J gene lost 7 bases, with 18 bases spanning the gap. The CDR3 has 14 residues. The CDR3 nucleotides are TGTGCCAGCAGTCTGATCGGGCCCCATACGGAGCAGTACTTC. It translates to CASSLIGPHTEQYF.

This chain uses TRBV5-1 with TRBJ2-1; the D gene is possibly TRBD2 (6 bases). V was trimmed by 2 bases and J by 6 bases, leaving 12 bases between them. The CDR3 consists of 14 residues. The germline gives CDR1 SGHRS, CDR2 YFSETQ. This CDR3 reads CASSFSGGVNEQFF. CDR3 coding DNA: TGCGCCAGCAGCTTTAGCGGAGGGGTCAATGAGCAGTTCTTC.

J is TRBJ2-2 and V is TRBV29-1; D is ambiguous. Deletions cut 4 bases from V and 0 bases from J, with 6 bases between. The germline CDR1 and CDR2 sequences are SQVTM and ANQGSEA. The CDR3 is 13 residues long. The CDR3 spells CSVARPNTGELFF. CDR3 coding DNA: TGCAGCGTTGCCAGGCCGAACACCGGGGAGCTGTTTTTT.

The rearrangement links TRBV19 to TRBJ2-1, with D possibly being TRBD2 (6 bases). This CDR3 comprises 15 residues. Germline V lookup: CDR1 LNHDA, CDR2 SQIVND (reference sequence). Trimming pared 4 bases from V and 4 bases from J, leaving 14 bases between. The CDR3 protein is CASSNGSGFYNEQFF. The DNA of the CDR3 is TGTGCCAGTAGTAACGGGAGTGGCTTTTACAATGAGCAGTTCTTC.

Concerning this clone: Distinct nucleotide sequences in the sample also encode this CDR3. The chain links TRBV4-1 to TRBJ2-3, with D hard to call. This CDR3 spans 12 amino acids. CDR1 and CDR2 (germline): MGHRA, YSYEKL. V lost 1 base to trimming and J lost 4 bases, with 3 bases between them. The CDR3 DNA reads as TGCGCCAGCAGCCAAGGGTCAGATACGCAGTATTTT. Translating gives CASSQGSDTQYF.

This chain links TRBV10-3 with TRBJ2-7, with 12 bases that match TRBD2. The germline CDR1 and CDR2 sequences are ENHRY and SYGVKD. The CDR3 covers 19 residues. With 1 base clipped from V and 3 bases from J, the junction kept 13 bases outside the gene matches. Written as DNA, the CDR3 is TGTGCCATCAGTGAGTTCAAGGGATTGACTAGCGGGGGCCTCTACGAGCAGTACTTC. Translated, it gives CAISEFKGLTSGGLYEQYF.

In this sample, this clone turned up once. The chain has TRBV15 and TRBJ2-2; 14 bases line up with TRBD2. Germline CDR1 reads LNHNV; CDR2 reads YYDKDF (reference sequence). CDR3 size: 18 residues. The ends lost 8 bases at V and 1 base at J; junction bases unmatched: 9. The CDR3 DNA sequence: TGTGCCACCTCTAGGACTAGCGGGAGGCCTAGGAACACCGGGGAGCTGTTTTTT. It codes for CATSRTSGRPRNTGELFF.

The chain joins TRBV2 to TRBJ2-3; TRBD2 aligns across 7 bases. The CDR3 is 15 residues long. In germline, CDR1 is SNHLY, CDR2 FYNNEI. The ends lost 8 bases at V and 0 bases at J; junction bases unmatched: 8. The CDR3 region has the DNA TGTGCCAGCGGTTCTAGCGGCTTCAGCACAGATACGCAGTATTTT. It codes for CASGSSGFSTDTQYF.

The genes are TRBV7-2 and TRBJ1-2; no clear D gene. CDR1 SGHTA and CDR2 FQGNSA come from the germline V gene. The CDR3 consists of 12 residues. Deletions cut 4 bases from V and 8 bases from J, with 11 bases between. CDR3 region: CASSSGSSGYTF. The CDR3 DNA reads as TGTGCCAGCAGCTCGGGGTCGAGCGGCTACACCTTC.

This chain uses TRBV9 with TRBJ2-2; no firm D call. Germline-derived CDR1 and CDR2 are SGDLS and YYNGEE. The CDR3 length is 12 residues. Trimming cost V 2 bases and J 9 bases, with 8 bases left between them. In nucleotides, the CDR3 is TGTGCCAGCAGCGTGGAAGGCTGGGAGCTGTTTTTT. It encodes CASSVEGWELFF.

CDR3 bases: TGCGCCAGCAGATTATGGAGTCGAAGCTCCTACGAGCAGTACTTC. Translation: CASRLWSRSSYEQYF. This sequence joins TRBV10-2 and TRBJ2-7; D is uncertain. CDR1 and CDR2 (germline): WSHSY, SAAADI. Trimming shortened V by 6 bases and J by 0 bases, and 15 bases separated the two germline ends. The CDR3 is 15 amino acids.

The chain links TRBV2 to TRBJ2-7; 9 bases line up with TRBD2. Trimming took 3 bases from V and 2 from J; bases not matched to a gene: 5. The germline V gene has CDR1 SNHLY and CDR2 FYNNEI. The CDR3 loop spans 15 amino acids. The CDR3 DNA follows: TGTGCCAGCAGTGAGCTACTAGCGGGCCCCTACGAGCAGTACTTC. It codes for CASSELLAGPYEQYF. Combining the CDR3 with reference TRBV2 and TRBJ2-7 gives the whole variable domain EPEVTQTPSHQVTQMGQEVILRCVPISNHLYFYWYRQILGQKVEFLVSFYNNEISEKSEIFDDQFSVERPDGSNFTLKIRSTKLEDSAMYFCASSELLAGPYEQYFGPGTRLTVT.

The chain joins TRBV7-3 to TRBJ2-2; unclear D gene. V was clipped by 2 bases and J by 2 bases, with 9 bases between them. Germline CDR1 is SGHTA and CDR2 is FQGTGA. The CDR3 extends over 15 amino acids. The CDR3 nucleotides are TGTGCCAGCAGCTTAGTTACTCAAAACACCGGGGAGCTGTTTTTT. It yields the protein CASSLVTQNTGELFF.

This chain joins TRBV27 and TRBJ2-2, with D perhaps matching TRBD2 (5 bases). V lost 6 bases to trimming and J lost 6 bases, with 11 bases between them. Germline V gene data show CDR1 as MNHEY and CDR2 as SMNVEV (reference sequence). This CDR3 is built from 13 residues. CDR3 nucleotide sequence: TGTGCCAGCAGATGGCTCGGGGCCGGGGAGCTGTTTTTT. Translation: CASRWLGAGELFF.

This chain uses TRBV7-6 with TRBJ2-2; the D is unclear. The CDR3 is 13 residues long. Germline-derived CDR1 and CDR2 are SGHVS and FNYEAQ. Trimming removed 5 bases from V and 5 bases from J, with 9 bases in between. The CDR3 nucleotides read TGTGCCAGCAGCCTCCGCGTTACCGGGGAGCTGTTTTTT. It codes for CASSLRVTGELFF. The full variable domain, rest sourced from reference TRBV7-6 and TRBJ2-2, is GAGVSQSPRYKVTKRGQDVALRCDPISGHVSLYWYRQALGQGPEFLTYFNYEAQQDKSGLPNDRFSAERPEGSISTLTIQRTEQRDSAMYRCASSLRVTGELFFGEGSRLTVL.

The chain's CDR3 is CASSQLGHLSYNEQFF. In DNA, the CDR3 is TGCGCCAGCAGCCAACTCGGACACCTTTCCTACAATGAGCAGTTCTTC. The chain couples TRBV4-3 to TRBJ2-1, with D maybe TRBD1 (5 bases). The CDR3 spans 16 residues. Germline CDR1 reads LGHNA; CDR2 reads YSLEER. V lost 2 bases, J lost 1 base, and 12 bases lay in between.

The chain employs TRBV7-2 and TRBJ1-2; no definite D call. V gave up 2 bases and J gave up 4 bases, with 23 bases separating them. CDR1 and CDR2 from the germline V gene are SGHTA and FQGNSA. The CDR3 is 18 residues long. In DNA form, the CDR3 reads TGTGCCAGCAGCTTACCCTCTGTGGACTCCTACTCGCCCTATGGCTACACCTTC. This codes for CASSLPSVDSYSPYGYTF.